Listed below are T cell receptor beta chains from one sample, sequenced in a study of cytomegalovirus exposure and HLA in healthy donors. Generated by immunoSEQ multiplex PCR, the TCRdb table keeps only in-frame clones and is missing some. The data show almost 200,000 clones, 79% seen once. Sequences were obtained from PBMCs. The receptors stem from a male donor in good health and CMV-seropositive. Both conserved end residues are part of each CDR3. A D gene is named only where the DNA matches it firmly.

J gene	D gene	V gene	CDR3 protein
TRBJ2-1	TRBD2	TRBV11-2	CASSPWSGRGDEQFF
TRBJ1-1	TRBD1	TRBV28	CASVGRLWTGGTVTEAFF
TRBJ2-4	.	TRBV6-5	CASSYGGGKNIQYF
TRBJ2-1	TRBD1	TRBV9	CASSLGQGVHNEQFF
TRBJ2-1	.	TRBV6-6	CASSLQRVSPYNEQFF
TRBJ1-4	.	TRBV6-5	CATQSARNEKLFF
TRBJ1-4	.	TRBV18	CASSPWGQLNEKLFF
TRBJ1-1	TRBD1	TRBV18	CASSPPLGQGGTEAFF
TRBJ2-5	TRBD2	TRBV10-3	CAISVPPRRSTSGSGLETQYF
TRBJ2-7	TRBD2	TRBV27	CASSWVEGGLPYEQYF
TRBJ2-7	TRBD1	TRBV5-1	CASSLLGQGPYEQYF
TRBJ1-3	.	TRBV18	CASSLPGTRYGNTIYF
TRBJ1-5	TRBD1	TRBV7-2	CASSFDRGRNNQPQHF
TRBJ2-7	TRBD1	TRBV14	CASSQRDSSYEQYF
TRBJ1-3	.	TRBV7-6	CASSTPLGGETRGTIYF
TRBJ2-1	TRBD2	TRBV6-5	CASRREGSYNEQFF
TRBJ2-5	.	TRBV7-2	CASSQTRFGEQYF
TRBJ2-5	TRBD2	TRBV7-2	CASSLGTSGGSPTGTQYF
TRBJ1-2	TRBD1	TRBV7-3	CASSQTGNYGYTF
TRBJ2-7	.	TRBV7-2	CASSSAAAVYEQYF
TRBJ2-7	.	TRBV21-1	CASSKTAGGLYEQYF